A selection of T cell receptor beta chains follows, all from one sample in a study of shared clonotypes between healthy human individuals. The protocol was immunoSEQ multiplex PCR, while the TCRdb copy is restricted to in-frame clones and leaves out a portion. The sample contains over 1.4 million clones, roughly 96% of which appear only once. Material: naive CD4+ T cells sorted from blood. These receptors were obtained from a young man in good health. The CDR3 runs from the conserved cysteine through the conserved F or W. The order of the fields is clone size, V gene, D gene, J gene, CDR3 DNA, CDR3 protein. The D gene is left open where the match is weak. Size is omitted from some rows. Given values are once, few, many or a class for expanded clones.

size: NA; V: TRBV28; D: NA; J: TRBJ1-3; DNA: TGTGCCAGCAGCCTACACATAACCTCTGGAAACACCATATATTTT; CDR3: CASSLHITSGNTIYF
size: NA; V: TRBV6-5; D: NA; J: TRBJ1-5; DNA: TGTGCCAGCAGTCACCAGCCCAATCAGCCCCAGCATTTT; CDR3: CASSHQPNQPQHF
size: NA; V: TRBV18; D: TRBD1; J: TRBJ1-4; DNA: TGTGCCAGCTCACCTAGCAGGGGGCGGTCTAATGAAAAACTGTTTTTT; CDR3: CASSPSRGRSNEKLFF
size: NA; V: TRBV7-3; D: NA; J: TRBJ2-2; DNA: TGTGCCAGCAGCTTTCAAGCTACAGGGAACACCGGGGAGCTGTTTTTT; CDR3: CASSFQATGNTGELFF
size: NA; V: TRBV7-9; D: NA; J: TRBJ2-3; DNA: TGTGCCAGCAGCCCTAGTGGGCGCACAGATACGCAGTATTTT; CDR3: CASSPSGRTDTQYF
size: NA; V: TRBV6-5; D: NA; J: TRBJ2-1; DNA: TGTGCCAGCAGTTACGCTCTATCAGTAGGTGAGCAGTTCTTC; CDR3: CASSYALSVGEQFF
size: NA; V: TRBV9; D: TRBD2; J: TRBJ2-1; DNA: TGTGCCAGCAGCGTAGGGGTAGCGGGATACAATGAGCAGTTCTTC; CDR3: CASSVGVAGYNEQFF
size: NA; V: TRBV5-4; D: NA; J: TRBJ2-3; DNA: TGTGCCAGCAGCTTGGGTAGCGGATCTAGCACAGATACGCAGTATTTT; CDR3: CASSLGSGSSTDTQYF
size: NA; V: TRBV28; D: NA; J: TRBJ1-5; DNA: TGTGCCAGCAGTCCCCCAGTGGGACAGCCCCAGCATTTT; CDR3: CASSPPVGQPQHF
size: few; V: TRBV18; D: NA; J: TRBJ1-5; DNA: TGTGCCAGCTCACGTCAGGGAGATCAGCCCCAGCATTTT; CDR3: CASSRQGDQPQHF
size: NA; V: TRBV7-9; D: NA; J: TRBJ2-7; DNA: TGTGCCAGCAGCTCCGGTGGGATCGGGAGCACCTACGAGCAGTACTTC; CDR3: CASSSGGIGSTYEQYF
size: NA; V: TRBV5-1; D: NA; J: TRBJ2-1; DNA: TGCGCCAGCGGCAGGAACTCTTGGGTCGATGAGCAGTTCTTC; CDR3: CASGRNSWVDEQFF
size: NA; V: TRBV28; D: TRBD1; J: TRBJ1-2; DNA: TGTGCCAGCAGCATCGGGGGGACAGGGAGGACTGACTATGGCTACACCTTC; CDR3: CASSIGGTGRTDYGYTF
size: NA; V: TRBV19; D: NA; J: TRBJ2-7; DNA: TGTGCCAGTAGTATAGGTTCTTCGGGACGGCCCTACGAGCAGTACTTC; CDR3: CASSIGSSGRPYEQYF
size: NA; V: TRBV2; D: NA; J: TRBJ1-1; DNA: TGTGCCAGCTGTCTCACAAACACTGAAGCTTTCTTT; CDR3: CASCLTNTEAFF
size: NA; V: TRBV4-3; D: NA; J: TRBJ2-3; DNA: TGCGCCAGCAGCCAAGCCCAGGGTAGCCTGAGCACAGATACGCAGTATTTT; CDR3: CASSQAQGSLSTDTQYF
size: NA; V: TRBV27; D: NA; J: TRBJ1-1; DNA: TGTGCCAGCAGTTTGAATGTAGGAACTGAAGCTTTCTTT; CDR3: CASSLNVGTEAFF
size: NA; V: TRBV30; D: NA; J: TRBJ1-6; DNA: TGTGCCTGGAATTCGCTGGTCGGATCACCCCTCCACTTT; CDR3: CAWNSLVGSPLHF
size: NA; V: TRBV6-5; D: NA; J: TRBJ2-2; DNA: TGTGCCAGCAGTTACTTGGTCTATGGGAACACCGGGGAGCTGTTTTTT; CDR3: CASSYLVYGNTGELFF
size: NA; V: TRBV9; D: TRBD2; J: TRBJ2-1; DNA: TGTGCCAGCAGCCGGACTAGCGGGAGCGGACATGAGCAGTTCTTC; CDR3: CASSRTSGSGHEQFF
size: NA; V: TRBV7-9; D: NA; J: TRBJ2-1; DNA: TGTGCCAGCAGCTTTGGGGGTTCCTACAATGAGCAGTTCTTC; CDR3: CASSFGGSYNEQFF
size: NA; V: TRBV19; D: TRBD2; J: TRBJ2-1; DNA: TGTGCCAGTAGTATAGTGGAGGGAGGGCCGCGGTACAATGAGCAGTTCTTC; CDR3: CASSIVEGGPRYNEQFF
size: NA; V: TRBV5-1; D: NA; J: TRBJ2-7; DNA: TGCGCCAGCAGGAAACGAGAGGCCTCCTACGAGCAGTACTTC; CDR3: CASRKREASYEQYF
size: NA; V: TRBV21-1; D: NA; J: TRBJ2-7; DNA: TGTGCCAGCAACCATATCGGACTAGCGGGAGAAAGAGAATCCTACGAGCAGTACTTC; CDR3: CASNHIGLAGERESYEQYF
size: NA; V: TRBV7-3; D: TRBD2; J: TRBJ2-5; DNA: TGTGCCAGCAGACCTAGCGGCCAAGAGACCCAGTACTTC; CDR3: CASRPSGQETQYF
size: NA; V: TRBV28; D: NA; J: TRBJ2-6; DNA: TGTGCCAGCAACCCCCAAGGGTCTGGGGCCAACGTCCTGACTTTC; CDR3: CASNPQGSGANVLTF
size: NA; V: TRBV4-3; D: NA; J: TRBJ1-2; DNA: TGCGCCAGCAGCCAAGTATTGGGTATGGACTATGGCTACACCTTC; CDR3: CASSQVLGMDYGYTF